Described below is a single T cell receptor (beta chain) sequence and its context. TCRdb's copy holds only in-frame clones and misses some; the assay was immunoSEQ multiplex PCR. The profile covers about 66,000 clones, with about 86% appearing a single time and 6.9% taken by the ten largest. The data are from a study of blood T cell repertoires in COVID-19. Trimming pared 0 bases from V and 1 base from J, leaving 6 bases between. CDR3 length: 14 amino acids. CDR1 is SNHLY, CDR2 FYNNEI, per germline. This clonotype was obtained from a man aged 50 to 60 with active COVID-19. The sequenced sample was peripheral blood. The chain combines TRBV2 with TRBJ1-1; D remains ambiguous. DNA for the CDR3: TGTGCCAGCAGTGAAGCGCTACCGAACACTGAAGCTTTCTTT. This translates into CASSEALPNTEAFF.